Below, 15 T cell receptor beta chains from the same sample are listed, as sequenced in a study of T cell responses to AZD1222 COVID-19 vaccine. Here immunoSEQ multiplex PCR was the method, and the copy in TCRdb shows in-frame clones only, minus some. Of around 88,000 clones listed, approximately 86% are singletons. This material consisted of peripheral blood, taken on day 0 of AZD1222 vaccination. Every receptor here comes from an adult in good health.

This rearrangement joins TRBV30 to TRBJ2-1, with D perhaps matching TRBD1 (8 bases). The CDR3 has 15 residues. Germline loops: CDR1 GTSNPN, CDR2 SVGIG (reference sequence). CDR3 nucleotides: TGTGCAACTAGCGCCGACAGGGGACCCTACAATGAGCAGTTCTTC. It encodes CATSADRGPYNEQFF.

This chain uses TRBV28 with TRBJ1-1, with D possibly TRBD1 on 5 matching bases. The V end was cut by 2 bases, the J end by 3 bases, with 13 bases between. The CDR3 contains 15 residues. CDR1 is MDHEN, CDR2 SYDVKM, per germline. In DNA, the CDR3 is TGTGCCAGCAGTTTAGGGGCGGCCGGAGACACTGAAGCTTTCTTT. Its translation is CASSLGAAGDTEAFF.

The chain employs TRBV6-2 or TRBV6-3 and TRBJ2-3; no clear D. The CDR3 consists of 12 residues. V dropped 6 bases and J dropped 6 bases, with 10 bases sitting between them. Germline CDR1 reads MNHEY; CDR2 reads SVGEGT. CDR3 loop: CASSPTEDTQYF. CDR3 DNA sequence: TGTGCCAGCAGCCCCACAGAGGATACGCAGTATTTT.

The genes are TRBV7-2 and TRBJ2-7; no firm D call. CDR1 and CDR2 from the germline V gene are SGHTA and FQGNSA. V lost 6 bases, J lost 3 bases, and 12 bases lay in between. The CDR3 is made up of 13 amino acids. The CDR3 DNA is TGTGCCAGCAGTCTGCAGTGGGGCTACGAGCAGTACTTC. Translation: CASSLQWGYEQYF.

The chain combines TRBV5-4 with TRBJ1-4, with D unresolved. The CDR3 has 13 residues. Germline values: CDR1 SGHNT, CDR2 YYREEE (reference sequence). V was shortened by 0 bases and J by 8 bases, with 8 bases between the two germline ends. The CDR3 nucleotides are TGTGCCAGCAGCTTGGCGGCGGGAGAAAAACTGTTTTTT. It translates to CASSLAAGEKLFF.

This rearrangement joins TRBV5-1 to TRBJ1-3; D gene unclear. CDR3 size: 14 residues. Germline V gene sequence: CDR1 SGHRS, CDR2 YFSETQ. V was clipped by 4 bases and J by 0 bases, with 8 bases between them. In DNA, the CDR3 is TGCGCCAGCAGCCTCGCCCCCTCTGGAAACACCATATATTTT. It is translated as CASSLAPSGNTIYF.

The chain has TRBV28 and TRBJ1-4; TRBD1 matches 9 bases. Trimming took 2 bases from V and 4 from J; bases not matched to a gene: 2. This CDR3 is 15 amino acids long. From germline, CDR1 is MDHEN and CDR2 SYDVKM. The CDR3: CASSLPGQGNEKLFF. CDR3 in DNA: TGTGCCAGCAGTTTACCGGGACAGGGTAATGAAAAACTGTTTTTT.

The gene calls are TRBV6-2 or TRBV6-3 and TRBJ2-5, with 10 positions matching TRBD2. The V gene's germline CDR1 is MNHEY and CDR2 SVGEGT. The CDR3 is made up of 17 amino acids. With 2 bases clipped from V and 5 bases from J, the junction kept 11 bases outside the gene matches. The CDR3, as DNA: TGTGCCAGCAGTTACGCGGCTAGCGGGAGATTCATGGAGACCCAGTACTTC. It specifies CASSYAASGRFMETQYF.

Details on this clone: Other nucleotide sequences in the sample specify the same CDR3. The J gene is TRBJ1-2, the V gene TRBV19; D call uncertain. V was cut by 3 bases and J by 2 bases, with 7 bases left in between. The CDR3 sequence is 13 residues long. Germline values: CDR1 LNHDA, CDR2 SQIVND (reference sequence). The DNA of the CDR3 is TGTGCCAGTAGTATCTCGGGGAACTATGGCTACACCTTC. This sequence encodes CASSISGNYGYTF.

The chain employs TRBV9 and TRBJ1-1; D possibly corresponds to TRBD1 (5 bases). CDR1 and CDR2 (germline): SGDLS, YYNGEE. The CDR3 has 14 residues. Trimming removed 3 bases from V and 4 bases from J, with 13 bases in between. CDR3 amino acids: CASSAVGGGTEAFF. CDR3 DNA: TGTGCCAGCAGCGCCGTGGGGGGGGGCACTGAAGCTTTCTTT.

This rearrangement joins TRBV28 to TRBJ1-2; 12 nucleotides agree with TRBD1. The CDR3 contains 16 residues. The germline V gene encodes CDR1 MDHEN and CDR2 SYDVKM. Trimming at V came to 3 bases and at J to 8 bases, leaving 10 bases not matched to a gene. For the CDR3, the DNA is TGTGCCAGCAGTTTTGGGGGGACAGGGGGCGCCGTCGGCTACACCTTC. Its translation is CASSFGGTGGAVGYTF.

The chain links TRBV18 to TRBJ1-2, with a possible D match to TRBD1 (5 bases). CDR3 size: 13 residues. The V end was cut by 6 bases, the J end by 2 bases, with 10 bases between. Per germline, CDR1 KGHSH and CDR2 LQKENI. The CDR3 DNA reads as TGTGCCAGCTCGACGACAGAGAACTATGGCTACACCTTC. It specifies CASSTTENYGYTF.

The chain links TRBV19 to TRBJ1-2; D is uncertain. The CDR3 covers 14 residues. Germline-derived CDR1 and CDR2 are LNHDA and SQIVND (reference sequence). The V and J ends lost 3 bases and 6 bases respectively, with 14 bases between them. CDR3: CASSINRAYDGYTF. The DNA for the CDR3 is TGTGCCAGTAGTATCAACCGGGCTTACGATGGCTACACCTTC.

The chain is built from TRBV3-1 (or the pseudogene TRBV3-2) and TRBJ1-1; TRBD1 matches at 10 bases. V lost 5 bases, J lost 5 bases, and 8 bases stayed unmatched. CDR1 and CDR2 from the germline V gene are LGHDT and YNNKEL (reference sequence). The CDR3 loop spans 15 amino acids. The CDR3 region has the DNA TGTGCCAGCAGCTTACGAGGACAGGGGGAAACTGAAGCTTTCTTT. Translated: CASSLRGQGETEAFF.

The CDR3 spells CASRGRPGQFYEQYF. The CDR3, as DNA: TGTGCCAGCAGGGGACGACCGGGACAGTTCTACGAGCAGTACTTC. The chain employs TRBV27 and TRBJ2-7; TRBD1 agrees at 7 bases. This CDR3 contains 15 residues. The V gene's germline CDR1 is MNHEY and CDR2 SMNVEV (reference sequence). V lost 6 bases and J lost 3; bases outside the gene matches: 11.